The 13 T cell receptor beta chains reported below all come from one sample, sequenced in a study of shared clonotypes between healthy human individuals. Profiled with immunoSEQ multiplex PCR; TCRdb holds only in-frame clones, not every one. The sample consists of under 850,000 clones, roughly 72% of them appearing once. The specimen sequenced was memory CD4+ T cells sorted from blood. Subset meaning: CD45RA-negative fraction. These TCRs come from a woman younger than 45 in good health.

The rearrangement links TRBV13 to TRBJ1-4; the match to TRBD1 covers 9 bases. CDR3 length: 15 residues. V was pared by 5 bases and J by 5 bases, with 6 bases of the junction left unmatched. Germline V gene sequence: CDR1 PRHDT, CDR2 FYEKMQ (reference sequence). Written as DNA, the CDR3 is TGTGCCAGCAGCCAGTACGGACAGGGGAATGAAAAACTGTTTTTT. This sequence encodes CASSQYGQGNEKLFF.

The chain employs TRBV29-1 and TRBJ2-7; 7 bases are shared with TRBD2. The CDR3 is 13 amino acids. Germline assignment: CDR1 SQVTM and CDR2 ANQGSEA. V dropped 5 bases and J dropped 5; count of bases not matched to a gene: 9. CDR3 sequence reads: CSVWAASGDEQYF. The CDR3 DNA sequence: TGCAGCGTTTGGGCAGCTAGCGGCGACGAGCAGTACTTC.

The chain has TRBV18 and TRBJ1-2, with TRBD1 as a possible D gene (5 bases). V was pared by 0 bases and J by 8 bases, with 10 bases between. Germline values: CDR1 KGHSH, CDR2 LQKENI. CDR3 size: 13 residues. The CDR3 region has the DNA TGTGCCAGCTCACCACCCGGGGCCGGAGGCTACACCTTC. Its protein is CASSPPGAGGYTF.

The chain joins TRBV27 to TRBJ2-5; a possible D gene is TRBD1 (5 bases). Per the germline V gene, CDR1 is MNHEY and CDR2 is SMNVEV (reference sequence). The CDR3 runs to 17 residues. The V end was cut by 6 bases, the J end by 6 bases, with 26 bases between. The CDR3, as DNA: TGTGCCAGCAGCCCAACCTCGACCTGGGGCCCTGGGAAGACCCAGTACTTC. Its protein is CASSPTSTWGPGKTQYF.

This clone has only one observation. The sample contains more than one DNA sequence encoding this CDR3. The chain carries TRBV2 and TRBJ2-5; D is unresolved. CDR3 length: 11 residues. V was shortened by 8 bases and J by 2 bases, with 6 bases between the two germline ends. Germline CDR1 SNHLY, CDR2 FYNNEI. CDR3 bases: TGTGCCAGCGGAGTGCAAGAGACCCAGTACTTC. It translates to CASGVQETQYF.

The rearrangement joins TRBV30 to TRBJ2-1, with D possibly called TRBD1 or TRBD2 (5 bases each). The V end lost 1 base, the J end lost 12 bases, and 16 bases lay between the germline ends. Germline lookup yields CDR1 GTSNPN and CDR2 SVGIG (reference sequence). CDR3 size: 13 residues. The CDR3 is CAWSAGPTFPQFF. Here the CDR3 DNA reads TGTGCCTGGAGTGCGGGACCAACATTCCCGCAGTTCTTC. Using reference TRBV30 and TRBJ2-1 for the parts outside the CDR3, the full variable domain is SQTIHQWPATLVQPVGSPLSLECTVEGTSNPNLYWYRQAAGRGLQLLFYSVGIGQISSEVPQNLSASRPQDRQFILSSKKLLLSDSGFYLCAWSAGPTFPQFFGPGTRLTVL.

The chain uses TRBV6-6 and TRBJ2-7, with D tentatively TRBD2 (7 bases). V was shortened by 2 bases and J by 3 bases, with 14 bases between the two germline ends. The CDR3 has 15 amino acids. Germline V CDR1 and CDR2: MNHNY, SVGAGI (reference sequence). Here the CDR3 reads CASSYGGAGVYEQYF. CDR3 DNA: TGTGCCAGCAGTTACGGGGGGGCCGGGGTCTACGAGCAGTACTTC.

The chain is built from TRBV6-1 and TRBJ1-1, with a possible D match to TRBD1 (5 bases). The germline V and J ends were trimmed by 0 bases and 3 bases, with 14 bases remaining between them. The CDR3 has 16 residues. CDR1 and CDR2 from the germline V gene are MNHNS and SASEGT. CDR3 DNA sequence: TGTGCCAGCAGTGAAGCTGACCGGGACTTTTACACTGAAGCTTTCTTT. It codes for CASSEADRDFYTEAFF.

This clone was counted a single time. V usage is TRBV5-1 and J usage is TRBJ2-3; 10 bases line up with TRBD2. Losses at the gene ends were 4 bases for V and 1 base for J; bases not matched to a gene: 12. The CDR3 is 18 amino acids. Per germline, CDR1 SGHRS and CDR2 YFSETQ. The CDR3 coding sequence is TGCGCCAGCAGCACCGGGACTAGCGCCCTACGCGGCACAGATACGCAGTATTTT. Encoded protein: CASSTGTSALRGTDTQYF. Drawing the rest from reference TRBV5-1 and TRBJ2-3, the complete variable domain is KAGVTQTPRYLIKTRGQQVTLSCSPISGHRSVSWYQQTPGQGLQFLFEYFSETQRNKGNFPGRFSGRQFSNSRSEMNVSTLELGDSALYLCASSTGTSALRGTDTQYFGPGTRLTVL.

This clone has ten or more counts. CDR3 nucleotide sequence: TGTGCCACCGGATCCCTAGCGGGGGGTTACAATGAGCAGTTCTTC. Translated, it gives CATGSLAGGYNEQFF. The chain is built from TRBV6-5 and TRBJ2-1; 11 bases map to TRBD2. The trim removed 10 bases at V and 4 bases at J, leaving 9 bases unmatched. The germline CDR1 and CDR2 sequences are MNHEY and SVGAGI. This CDR3 has 15 residues.

The gene calls are TRBV25-1 and TRBJ2-1, with TRBD2 identical over 12 bases. V gave up 2 bases and J gave up 0 bases; unmatched junction bases: 5. There are 18 residues in the CDR3. Germline V CDR1 and CDR2: MGHDK, SYGVNS. In DNA, the CDR3 is TGTGCCAGCAGTGAAAGACTAGCGGGGGATAGCTCCTACAATGAGCAGTTCTTC. Its translation: CASSERLAGDSSYNEQFF.

The CDR3 loop reads CASSYHRGATEAFF. The CDR3 nucleotides are TGTGCCAGCAGTTACCACAGGGGAGCAACTGAAGCTTTCTTT. This chain connects TRBV28 to TRBJ1-1; 7 bases are shared with TRBD1. Germline values: CDR1 MDHEN, CDR2 SYDVKM. CDR3 size: 14 residues. V gave up 4 bases and J gave up 5 bases; unmatched junction bases: 7.

About this clone: A single base is all that separates this from a far larger clone, so a read error is likely. The CDR3 region is CASSHGGSTEAFF. The CDR3 nucleotides are TGTGCCAGCAGTCACGGGGGAAGCACTGAAGCTTTCTTT. The genes are TRBV6-5 and TRBJ1-1; perhaps TRBD1 as D (5 bases). Deletions cut 5 bases from V and 4 bases from J, with 11 bases between. The CDR3 runs to 13 residues. CDR1 is MNHEY, CDR2 SVGAGI, per germline.